The count of the clone carrying this T cell receptor (beta chain) is one. The data originate from a study of blood T cell repertoires in COVID-19. The repertoire was sequenced with immunoSEQ multiplex PCR; TCRdb's copy has only in-frame clones and lacks some. The sample lists about 120,000 clones, 90% occurring once. CDR3 size: 14 residues. Per the germline V gene, CDR1 is SGHRS and CDR2 is YFSETQ. V was cut by 3 bases and J by 10 bases, with 19 bases left in between. Specimen: peripheral blood. The sequence was obtained from a woman aged 55-70 years with COVID-19, enrolled during active disease. The genes are TRBV5-1 and TRBJ2-5, with D possibly TRBD1 on 6 matching bases. Written as DNA, the CDR3 is TGCGCCAGCAGCTCGCCCCAGGACAGCCCCGACCAGTACTTC. This encodes CASSSPQDSPDQYF.